The following is a TCR beta chain sequence with its context. The data stem from a study of T cells in narcolepsy. Generated by immunoSEQ multiplex PCR, the TCRdb table keeps only in-frame clones and is missing some. The table shows some 30,000 clones, with around 87% occurring only once. The CDR3 runs 12 residues. V gave up 3 bases and J gave up 6 bases, with 9 bases separating them. Looked up from germline, CDR1 is MNHEY and CDR2 is SVGAGI. This clonotype was obtained from a human donor in good health. The material sequenced was memory (CD45RA-) CD4+ T cells from blood. The V call is TRBV6-5, the J call TRBJ2-7, with D unclear. CDR3 nucleotide sequence: TGTGCCAGCAGTTATTATCTTGGCGAGCAGTACTTC. Translation gives CASSYYLGEQYF.